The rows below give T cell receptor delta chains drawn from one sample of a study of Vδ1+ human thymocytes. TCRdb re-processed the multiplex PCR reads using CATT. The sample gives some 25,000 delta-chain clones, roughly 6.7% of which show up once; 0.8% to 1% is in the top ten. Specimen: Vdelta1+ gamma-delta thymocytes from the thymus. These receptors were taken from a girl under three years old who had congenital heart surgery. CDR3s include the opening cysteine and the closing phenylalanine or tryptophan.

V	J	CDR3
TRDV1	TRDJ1	CALAHSYRYSYWGIRTDKLIF
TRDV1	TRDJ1	CALGEPLNPNRHGGYTDKLIF
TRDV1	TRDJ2	CALGELGGGTGGFPALTAQLFF
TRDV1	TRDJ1	CALGEHLPSPRAYWGIRYTDKLIF
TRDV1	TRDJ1	CALGNLSPLLGTTDKLIF
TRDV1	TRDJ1	CALGVYLGGITYTDKLIF
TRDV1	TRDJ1	CALDAKRKLIF
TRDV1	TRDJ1	CALGTAFRFGKLIF
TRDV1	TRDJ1	CALGELHRPSSIGAYTDKLIF
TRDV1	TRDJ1	CALGKVSGILLIDKLIF
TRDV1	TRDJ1	CALGEPFRNTDKLIF
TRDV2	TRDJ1	CACDTSESTGGYTDKLIF
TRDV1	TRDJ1	CALGELQPQVWKLIF
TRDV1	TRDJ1	CALGDISPLGDTDKLIF
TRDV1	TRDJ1	CALGVLLGLTDKLIF
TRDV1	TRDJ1	CALQTFPPEQIHDSPDKLIF
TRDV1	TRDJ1	CALGDPGSYVGDRPSLIF
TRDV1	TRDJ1	CALGALPFLRAGAWYTDKLIF
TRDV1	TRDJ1	CALGERAPTLRTTDKLIF
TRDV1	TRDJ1	CALGEPYGGSRTDKPIF
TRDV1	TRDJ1	CALGELGIIFPSSTDKLIF
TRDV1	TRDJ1	CALGSGVADKLIF
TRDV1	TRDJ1	CALGARQPVYWGDTDKLIF
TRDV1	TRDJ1	CALGEHMDHPYTDKLIF
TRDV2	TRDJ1	CACVPTHYWGIRPYTDKLIF
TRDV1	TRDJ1	CALGERPWGIYTDKLIF
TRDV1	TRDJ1	CALGELGLFTGDNTDKLIF
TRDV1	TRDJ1	CALGETPHFTRFKLIF
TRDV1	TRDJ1	CALGESYVPTYTGACGKLIF
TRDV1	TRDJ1	CALGAFLLGDKADKLIF
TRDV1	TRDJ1	CALGETSRTWTGLLYTDKLIF
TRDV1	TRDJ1	CALGSSLPTTRYTGGWYTDKLIF
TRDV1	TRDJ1	CALGDCSRLTDKLIF
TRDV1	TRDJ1	CALGDLRGLLRMGYAETDKLIF
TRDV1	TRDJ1	CALGELRSWGADKLIF
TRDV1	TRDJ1	CALGVWGRSWFGDKPIF
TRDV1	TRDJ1	CALGECCLAGTDKLIF
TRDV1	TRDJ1	CALGVPFLGDYTDKLIF
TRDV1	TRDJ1	CALGPQVPDYTDKLIF
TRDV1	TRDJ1	CALGGLSFEYLGPSWPNTDKLIF
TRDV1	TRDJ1	CALGESQFPLLGDTPDKLIF
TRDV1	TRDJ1	CALGGDYPGREYTDKLIF
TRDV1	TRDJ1	CALGETSQNWVDKLIF
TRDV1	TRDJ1	CALGESSPLHKAGGYGTDKLIF
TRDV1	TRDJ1	CALGELKGGYAGYIWTTDKLIF
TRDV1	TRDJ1	CALGELSLSLLGDTLSDKLIF
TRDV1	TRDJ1	CALGPPRRFRRTGEVYTDKLIF
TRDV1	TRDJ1	CALGERPGGKYTDKLIF
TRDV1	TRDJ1	CALGERGSDKLIF
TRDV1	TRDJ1	CALGELVTYWGSLGELIF
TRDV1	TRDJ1	CALGGDLGLPVYWEHLSDKLIF
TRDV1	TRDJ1	CALGPSLGDHTDKLIF